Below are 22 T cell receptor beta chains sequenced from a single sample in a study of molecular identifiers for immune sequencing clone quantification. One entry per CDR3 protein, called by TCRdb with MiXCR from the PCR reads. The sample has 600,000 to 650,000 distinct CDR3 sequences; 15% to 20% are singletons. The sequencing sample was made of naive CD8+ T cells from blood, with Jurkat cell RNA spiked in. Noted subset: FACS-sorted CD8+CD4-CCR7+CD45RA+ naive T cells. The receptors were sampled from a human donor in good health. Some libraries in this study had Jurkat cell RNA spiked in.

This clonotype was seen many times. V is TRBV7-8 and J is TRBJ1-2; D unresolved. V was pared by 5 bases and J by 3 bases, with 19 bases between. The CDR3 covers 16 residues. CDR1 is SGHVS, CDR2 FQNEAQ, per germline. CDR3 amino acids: CASSPLISTQDYGYTF. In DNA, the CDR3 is TGTGCCAGCAGCCCCCTAATAAGTACTCAAGACTATGGCTACACCTTC.

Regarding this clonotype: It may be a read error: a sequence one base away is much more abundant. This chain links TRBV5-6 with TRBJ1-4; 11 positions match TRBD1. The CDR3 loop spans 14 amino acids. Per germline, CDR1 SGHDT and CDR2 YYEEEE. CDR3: CASSRTGGHEKLLF. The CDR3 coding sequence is TGTGCCAGCAGCAGGACAGGGGGCCATGAAAAACTGCTTTTT.

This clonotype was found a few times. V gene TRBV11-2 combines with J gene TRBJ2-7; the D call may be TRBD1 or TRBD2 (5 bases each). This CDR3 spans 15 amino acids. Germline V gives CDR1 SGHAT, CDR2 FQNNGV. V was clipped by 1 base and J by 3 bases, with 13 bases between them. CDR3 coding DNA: TGTGCCAGCAGCTTAGGGGGCGGAGGCTTCTACGAGCAGTACTTC. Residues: CASSLGGGGFYEQYF. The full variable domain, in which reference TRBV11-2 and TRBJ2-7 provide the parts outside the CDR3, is EAGVAQSPRYKIIEKRQSVAFWCNPISGHATLYWYQQILGQGPKLLIQFQNNGVVDDSQLPKDRFSAERLKGVDSTLKIQPAKLEDSAVYLCASSLGGGGFYEQYFGPGTRLTVT.

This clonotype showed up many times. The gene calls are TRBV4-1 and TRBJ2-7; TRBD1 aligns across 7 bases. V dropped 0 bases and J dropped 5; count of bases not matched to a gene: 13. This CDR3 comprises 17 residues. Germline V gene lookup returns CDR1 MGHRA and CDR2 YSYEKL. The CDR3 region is CASSQEELGQGVHEQYF. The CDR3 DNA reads TGCGCCAGCAGCCAAGAAGAACTTGGGCAGGGGGTCCACGAGCAGTACTTC.

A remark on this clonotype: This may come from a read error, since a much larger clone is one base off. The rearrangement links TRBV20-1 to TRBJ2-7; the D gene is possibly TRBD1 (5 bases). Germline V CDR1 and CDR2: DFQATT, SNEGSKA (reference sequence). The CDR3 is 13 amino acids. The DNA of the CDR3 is TGCAGTGCTAGGGGGCTAGTGTCCTACGGGCAGTACTTC. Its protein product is CSARGLVSYGQYF.

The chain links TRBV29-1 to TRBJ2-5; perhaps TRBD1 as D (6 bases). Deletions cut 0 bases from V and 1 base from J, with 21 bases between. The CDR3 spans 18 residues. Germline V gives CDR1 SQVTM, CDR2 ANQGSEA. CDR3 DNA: TGCAGCGTTGAAGACGTTTTTATAGACAGGTCACCCCAAGAGACCCAGTACTTC. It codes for CSVEDVFIDRSPQETQYF.

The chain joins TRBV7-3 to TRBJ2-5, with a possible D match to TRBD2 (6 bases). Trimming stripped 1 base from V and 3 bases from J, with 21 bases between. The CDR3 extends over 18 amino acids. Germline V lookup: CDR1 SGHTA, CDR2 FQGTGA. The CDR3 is CASSLRVSTGGVKETQYF. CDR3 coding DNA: TGTGCCAGCAGCTTAAGGGTTTCTACCGGAGGGGTAAAAGAGACCCAGTACTTC.

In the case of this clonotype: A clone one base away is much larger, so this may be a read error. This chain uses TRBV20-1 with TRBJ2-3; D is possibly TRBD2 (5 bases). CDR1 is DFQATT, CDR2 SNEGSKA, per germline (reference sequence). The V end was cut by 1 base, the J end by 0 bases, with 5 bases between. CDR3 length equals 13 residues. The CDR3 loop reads CSARAGSTDTQYF. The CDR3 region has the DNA TGCAGTGCTAGAGCGGGGAGCACAGATACGCAGTATTTT.

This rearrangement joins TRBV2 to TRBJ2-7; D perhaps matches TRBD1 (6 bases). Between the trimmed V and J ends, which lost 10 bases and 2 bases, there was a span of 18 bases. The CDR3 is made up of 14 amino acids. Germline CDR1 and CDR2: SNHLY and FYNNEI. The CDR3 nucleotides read TGTGCCATCTCAACTCAGGGGATTGCCTACGAGCAGTACTTC. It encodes CAISTQGIAYEQYF. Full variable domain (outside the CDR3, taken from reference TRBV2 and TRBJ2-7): EPEVTQTPSHQVTQMGQEVILRCVPISNHLYFYWYRQILGQKVEFLVSFYNNEISEKSEIFDDQFSVERPDGSNFTLKIRSTKLEDSAMYFCAISTQGIAYEQYFGPGTRLTVT.

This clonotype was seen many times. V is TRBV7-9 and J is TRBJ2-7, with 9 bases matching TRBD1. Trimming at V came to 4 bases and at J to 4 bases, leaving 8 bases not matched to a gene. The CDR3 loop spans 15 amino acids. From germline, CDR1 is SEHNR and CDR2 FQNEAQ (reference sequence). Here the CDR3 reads CASSSTGGAGYEQYF. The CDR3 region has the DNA TGTGCCAGCAGCTCCACAGGGGGCGCGGGGTACGAGCAGTACTTC.

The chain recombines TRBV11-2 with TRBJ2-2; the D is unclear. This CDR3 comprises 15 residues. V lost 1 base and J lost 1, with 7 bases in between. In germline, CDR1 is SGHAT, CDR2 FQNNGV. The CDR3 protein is CASSLGALNTGELFF. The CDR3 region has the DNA TGTGCCAGCAGCTTAGGCGCGCTGAACACCGGGGAGCTGTTTTTT.

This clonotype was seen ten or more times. CDR3 residues: CSASSVGLAGGPGSDTQYF. The CDR3 coding sequence is TGCAGTGCTAGTTCGGTGGGACTAGCGGGAGGGCCGGGCTCAGATACGCAGTATTTT. The chain couples TRBV20-1 to TRBJ2-3, with 16 bases that match TRBD2. Germline V gene lookup returns CDR1 DFQATT and CDR2 SNEGSKA (reference sequence). Trimming cost V 3 bases and J 4 bases; bases outside gene matches: 13. The CDR3 runs to 19 residues.

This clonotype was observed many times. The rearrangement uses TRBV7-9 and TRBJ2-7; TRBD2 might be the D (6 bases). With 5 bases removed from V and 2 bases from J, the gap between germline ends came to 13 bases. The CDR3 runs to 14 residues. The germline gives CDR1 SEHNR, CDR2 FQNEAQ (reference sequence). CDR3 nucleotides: TGTGCCAGCAGCCAACTGGGACTGCCCTACGAGCAGTACTTC. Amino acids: CASSQLGLPYEQYF.

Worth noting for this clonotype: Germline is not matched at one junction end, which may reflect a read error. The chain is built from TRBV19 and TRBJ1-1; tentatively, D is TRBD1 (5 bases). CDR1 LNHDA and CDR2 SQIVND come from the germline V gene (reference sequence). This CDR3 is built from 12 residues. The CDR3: CASSLGHFEASF. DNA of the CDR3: TGTGCCAGTAGTCTCGGACATTTCGAAGCTTCCTTT.

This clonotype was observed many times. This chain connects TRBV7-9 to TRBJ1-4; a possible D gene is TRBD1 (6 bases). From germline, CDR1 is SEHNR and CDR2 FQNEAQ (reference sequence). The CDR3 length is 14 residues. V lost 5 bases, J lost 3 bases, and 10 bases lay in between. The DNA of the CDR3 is TGTGCCAGCAGCCCCAGACAGGCTAATGAAAAACTGTTTTTT. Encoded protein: CASSPRQANEKLFF.

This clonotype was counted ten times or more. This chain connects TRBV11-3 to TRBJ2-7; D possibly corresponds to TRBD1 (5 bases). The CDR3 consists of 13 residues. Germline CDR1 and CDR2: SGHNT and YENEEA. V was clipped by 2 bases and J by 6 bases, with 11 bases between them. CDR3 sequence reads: CASSLSTVREQYF. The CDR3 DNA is TGTGCCAGCAGCTTATCGACAGTACGCGAGCAGTACTTC.

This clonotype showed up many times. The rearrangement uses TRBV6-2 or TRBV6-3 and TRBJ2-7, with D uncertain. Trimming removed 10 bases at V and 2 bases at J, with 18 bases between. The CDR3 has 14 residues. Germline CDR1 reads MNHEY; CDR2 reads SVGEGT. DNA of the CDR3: TGTGCCACCCGCGTCGCGTCCAGTACCTACGAGCAGTACTTC. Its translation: CATRVASSTYEQYF.

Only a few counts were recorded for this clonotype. The CDR3 DNA reads TGTGCCAGCAGCCAAGGGGTAGCGCCTACCTACGAGCAGTACTTC. Translation gives CASSQGVAPTYEQYF. The V gene is TRBV7-3, the J gene TRBJ2-7; D tentatively fits TRBD1 or TRBD2 (5 bases each). Trimming cost V 5 bases and J 2 bases, with 16 bases left between them. CDR3 length: 15 amino acids. Per the germline V gene, CDR1 is SGHTA and CDR2 is FQGTGA.

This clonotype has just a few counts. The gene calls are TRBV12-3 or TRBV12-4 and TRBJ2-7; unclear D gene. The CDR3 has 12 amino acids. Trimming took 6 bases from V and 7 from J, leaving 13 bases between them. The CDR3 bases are TGTGCCAGCAGCCGAGCTATTTCAGAGCAGTACTTC. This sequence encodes CASSRAISEQYF.

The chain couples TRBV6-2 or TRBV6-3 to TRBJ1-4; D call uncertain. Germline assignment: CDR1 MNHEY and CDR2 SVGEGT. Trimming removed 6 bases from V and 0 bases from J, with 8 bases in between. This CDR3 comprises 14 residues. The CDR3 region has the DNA TGTGCCAGCAGCGCGACAACAACTAATGAAAAACTGTTTTTT. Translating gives CASSATTTNEKLFF.

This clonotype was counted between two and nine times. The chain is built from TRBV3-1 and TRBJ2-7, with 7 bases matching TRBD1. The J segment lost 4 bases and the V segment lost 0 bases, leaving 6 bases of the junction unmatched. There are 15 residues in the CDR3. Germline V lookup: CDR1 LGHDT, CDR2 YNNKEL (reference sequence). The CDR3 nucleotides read TGTGCCAGCAGCCAAGAGACAGGGAAAGCTTACGAGCAGTACTTC. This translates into CASSQETGKAYEQYF.

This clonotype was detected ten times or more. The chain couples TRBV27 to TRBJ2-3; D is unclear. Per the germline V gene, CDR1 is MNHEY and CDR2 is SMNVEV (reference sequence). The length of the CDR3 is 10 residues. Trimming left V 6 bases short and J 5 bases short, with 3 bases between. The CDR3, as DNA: TGTGCCAGCAGGATAGATACGCAGTATTTT. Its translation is CASRIDTQYF.